Reported below is one T cell receptor beta chain. These data originate in a study of regulatory T cells in long-lasting Graves disease. CDR3-region Arm-PCR and iRepertoire HTBI primers produced the TCR beta libraries. TCRdb recomputed calls from the multiplex PCR reads with MiXCR, one row per CDR3 protein. The sample includes about 660,000 distinct CDR3 sequences, about 32% of them seen just once. V shed 12 bases and J 7 bases; nucleotides not matched to a gene: 14. Germline CDR1 and CDR2: KGHDR and SFDVKD. The CDR3 consists of 14 residues. Time point: persistent/refractory GD, antithyroid drugs over 5 years with positive TRAb. RNA from PBMCs was the source of the TCR library.

The sample was peripheral blood mononuclear cells (PBMCs), taken when the disease was refractory, from a patient treated with antithyroid drugs. The chain couples TRBV24-1 to TRBJ2-1; TRBD2 agrees at 7 bases. The receptor was isolated from a female donor with Graves disease. In nucleotides, the CDR3 is TGTGCCCCTGGGGGAGGGCCGCGGAGGAATGAGCAGTTCTTC. Amino acid sequence: CAPGGGPRRNEQFF.